The 20 T cell receptor beta chains below all came from one sample that was sequenced in a study of blood T cell repertoires in COVID-19. Data came from immunoSEQ multiplex PCR; TCRdb stores just in-frame clones and leaves some out. The table records 250,000 to 400,000 clones, approximately 87% of them present only once. Sequences were obtained from peripheral blood. These receptors were taken from a woman under 40 with COVID-19, enrolled during active disease.

The rearrangement joins TRBV9 to TRBJ1-2, with 9 bases lining up with TRBD1. CDR3 length: 15 residues. The germline CDR1 and CDR2 sequences are SGDLS and YYNGEE. V lost 6 bases and J lost 8; bases outside the gene matches: 14. This CDR3 is CASTRTGVSARGYTF. The CDR3 DNA reads as TGTGCCAGCACCAGGACAGGGGTAAGCGCGCGAGGCTACACCTTC.

This chain links TRBV2 with TRBJ2-1; 13 positions match TRBD2. This CDR3 has 15 residues. V was pared by 7 bases and J by 8 bases, with 8 bases of the junction left unmatched. Germline V lookup: CDR1 SNHLY, CDR2 FYNNEI. The CDR3 protein is CASTRTSGSLDEQFF. The CDR3 DNA follows: TGTGCCAGCACCCGGACTAGCGGGAGTTTGGATGAGCAGTTCTTC.

The sample holds one count of this clone. The chain links TRBV5-1 to TRBJ1-2; D remains unclear. Germline lookup yields CDR1 SGHRS and CDR2 YFSETQ. The CDR3 has 14 residues. The germline V and J ends were trimmed by 0 bases and 4 bases, with 10 bases remaining between them. The DNA for the CDR3 is TGCGCCAGCAGCTTGGAAGCCGGTGGCTATGGCTACACCTTC. Protein sequence: CASSLEAGGYGYTF. Based on the CDR3 plus reference TRBV5-1 and TRBJ1-2, the full variable domain is KAGVTQTPRYLIKTRGQQVTLSCSPISGHRSVSWYQQTPGQGLQFLFEYFSETQRNKGNFPGRFSGRQFSNSRSEMNVSTLELGDSALYLCASSLEAGGYGYTFGSGTRLTVV.

The chain carries TRBV5-1 and TRBJ2-1; 10 positions match TRBD2. The CDR3 loop spans 17 amino acids. Per germline, CDR1 SGHRS and CDR2 YFSETQ. The V segment lost 4 bases and the J segment 9 bases; nucleotides outside the gene matches: 16. The CDR3 is CASSPLPPSGSMVEQFF. The CDR3 DNA reads as TGCGCCAGCAGCCCCCTGCCCCCTAGCGGGAGTATGGTTGAGCAGTTCTTC.

This clone has a handful of counts. The chain couples TRBV29-1 to TRBJ2-1; 11 bases are a match to TRBD2. The CDR3 extends over 14 amino acids. The V and J ends lost 8 bases and 3 bases, in that order; junction bases with no gene match: 6. CDR1 and CDR2 (germline): SQVTM, ANQGSEA. The CDR3 bases are TGCAGCCCCCTTGGGACTAGCGGCTACAATGAGCAGTTCTTC. It codes for CSPLGTSGYNEQFF.

The chain employs TRBV7-9 and TRBJ2-7; TRBD2 matches 14 bases. Germline assignment: CDR1 SEHNR and CDR2 FQNEAQ (reference sequence). V was clipped by 5 bases and J by 6 bases; unmatched bases: 3. This CDR3 region has 14 residues. CDR3 sequence (DNA): TGTGCCAGCAGCCCGGGACTAGCGGGGGTCGAGCAGTACTTC. Amino acids: CASSPGLAGVEQYF.

The rearrangement uses TRBV9 and TRBJ2-5; TRBD2 aligns across 10 bases. This CDR3 region has 19 residues. Germline V gives CDR1 SGDLS, CDR2 YYNGEE. The junction had 18 bases not matched to a gene; V was cut back by 3 bases and J by 4 bases. In nucleotides, the CDR3 is TGTGCCAGCAGCGCGGAGATAAGGGGGCTAGCGGGAGCTATAGAGACCCAGTACTTC. This encodes CASSAEIRGLAGAIETQYF.

V usage is TRBV9 and J usage is TRBJ1-1; D remains unclear. The CDR3 has 15 residues. Trimming took 2 bases from V and 5 from J, leaving 16 bases between them. Germline values: CDR1 SGDLS, CDR2 YYNGEE. The CDR3 bases are TGTGCCAGCAGCGTGAGCGGGCTCCGCGGGACTGAAGCTTTCTTT. This gives the protein CASSVSGLRGTEAFF.

The chain uses TRBV5-1 and TRBJ2-4, with 16 bases that match TRBD2. The V gene's germline CDR1 is SGHRS and CDR2 YFSETQ. The CDR3 loop spans 18 amino acids. With 0 bases clipped from V and 7 bases from J, the junction kept 7 bases outside the gene matches. The CDR3 nucleotides read TGCGCCAGCAGCTTGGTCCTAGGGACTAGCGGGAGGGGGAACATTCAGTACTTC. Protein: CASSLVLGTSGRGNIQYF. Looking up the rest from reference TRBV5-1 and TRBJ2-4 gives the full variable domain: KAGVTQTPRYLIKTRGQQVTLSCSPISGHRSVSWYQQTPGQGLQFLFEYFSETQRNKGNFPGRFSGRQFSNSRSEMNVSTLELGDSALYLCASSLVLGTSGRGNIQYFGAGTRLSVL.

There are many counts of this clone. The chain couples TRBV7-2 to TRBJ1-2, with D possibly matching TRBD1 (6 bases). V dropped 1 base and J dropped 4 bases, with 16 bases sitting between them. Germline V gene data show CDR1 as SGHTA and CDR2 as FQGNSA. The CDR3 length is 16 residues. The CDR3 region is CASSLGSTGRVYGYTF. CDR3 bases: TGTGCCAGCAGCTTAGGAAGCACAGGGAGGGTCTATGGCTACACCTTC.

The chain uses TRBV2 and TRBJ1-5, with a tentative D call TRBD1 (5 bases). CDR3 length equals 12 residues. With 5 bases removed from V and 9 bases from J, the gap between germline ends came to 11 bases. Germline CDR1 SNHLY, CDR2 FYNNEI. The CDR3 coding sequence is TGTGCCAGCAGTACTGACAGAGGGCCCCAGCATTTT. Translated: CASSTDRGPQHF. Drawing the rest from reference TRBV2 and TRBJ1-5, the complete variable domain is EPEVTQTPSHQVTQMGQEVILRCVPISNHLYFYWYRQILGQKVEFLVSFYNNEISEKSEIFDDQFSVERPDGSNFTLKIRSTKLEDSAMYFCASSTDRGPQHFGDGTRLSIL.

The chain uses TRBV20-1 and TRBJ2-5; the D is unclear. Looked up from germline, CDR1 is DFQATT and CDR2 is SNEGSKA (reference sequence). CDR3 length equals 11 residues. V lost 5 bases and J lost 0, with 4 bases in between. CDR3 sequence reads: CSADYQETQYF. CDR3 coding DNA: TGCAGTGCTGACTACCAAGAGACCCAGTACTTC.

This clone was picked up one time. J is TRBJ1-1 and V is TRBV12-5, with D possibly matching TRBD1 (6 bases). The V gene lost 6 bases and the J gene lost 2 bases, with 13 bases spanning the gap. This CDR3 comprises 14 residues. The V gene's germline CDR1 is LGHNT and CDR2 FRNRAP. The CDR3 DNA sequence: TGTGCTAGTGGGGCACAGGGCGCCAACACTGAAGCTTTCTTT. As protein: CASGAQGANTEAFF.

The J gene is TRBJ1-1, the V gene TRBV2; TRBD1 matches 8 bases. The CDR3 runs to 15 residues. Germline CDR1 reads SNHLY; CDR2 reads FYNNEI. The trim removed 11 bases at V and 2 bases at J, leaving 13 bases unmatched. CDR3 region: CALTQPAGGNTEAFF. In DNA, the CDR3 is TGTGCCCTCACCCAGCCGGCAGGGGGCAACACTGAAGCTTTCTTT.

The V gene is TRBV15, the J gene TRBJ2-7; D may be TRBD1 (5 bases). The germline V and J ends were trimmed by 1 base and 7 bases, with 8 bases remaining between them. The CDR3 runs to 12 residues. Germline V gene data show CDR1 as LNHNV and CDR2 as YYDKDF (reference sequence). CDR3 loop: CATSRVKGEQYF. CDR3 nucleotide sequence: TGTGCCACCAGCAGAGTGAAGGGGGAGCAGTACTTC. Together with reference TRBV15 and TRBJ2-7, the CDR3 gives the full variable domain: DAMVIQNPRYQVTQFGKPVTLSCSQTLNHNVMYWYQQKSSQAPKLLFHYYDKDFNNEADTPDNFQSRRPNTSFCFLDIRSPGLGDTAMYLCATSRVKGEQYFGPGTRLTVT.

The chain has TRBV24-1 and TRBJ2-3; maybe TRBD2 (6 bases). Trimming pared 5 bases from V and 8 bases from J, leaving 25 bases between. There are 17 residues in the CDR3. Germline V lookup: CDR1 KGHDR, CDR2 SFDVKD. The CDR3 DNA reads as TGTGCCACCAGTGCGGGAGACTCTCGGGGCTTGTCTGGTACGCAGTATTTT. Translation gives CATSAGDSRGLSGTQYF.

This chain connects TRBV6-5 to TRBJ1-1, with TRBD1 as a possible D gene (6 bases). Deletions cut 2 bases from V and 2 bases from J, with 12 bases between. The germline V gene encodes CDR1 MNHEY and CDR2 SVGAGI. The CDR3 spans 15 residues. The CDR3 bases are TGTGCCAGCAGTTACAGTCCGGACAGCAACACTGAAGCTTTCTTT. This encodes CASSYSPDSNTEAFF.

V gene TRBV9 combines with J gene TRBJ1-3; 7 bases align to TRBD1. The CDR3 runs to 18 residues. Germline loops: CDR1 SGDLS, CDR2 YYNGEE. Trimming took 3 bases from V and 0 from J; bases not matched to a gene: 12. CDR3 region: CASSGEGARLNSGNTIYF. The CDR3 coding sequence is TGTGCCAGCAGCGGAGAGGGGGCTCGACTAAACTCTGGAAACACCATATATTTT.

Written as DNA, the CDR3 is TGTGCCAGCCAGGGGGCAAGATATAATTCACCCCTCCACTTT. It translates to CASQGARYNSPLHF. The chain combines TRBV28 with TRBJ1-6; 8 bases are shared with TRBD1. Germline CDR1 and CDR2: MDHEN and SYDVKM. V lost 8 bases and J lost 4; bases outside the gene matches: 4. The length of the CDR3 is 14 residues.

The chain combines TRBV3-1 (or the pseudogene TRBV3-2) with TRBJ2-2; 8 positions match TRBD2. CDR3 length: 15 amino acids. Trimming cost V 5 bases and J 2 bases; bases outside gene matches: 4. Germline values: CDR1 LGHDT, CDR2 YNNKEL (reference sequence). The CDR3 loop reads CASSSTSANTGELFF. In DNA form, the CDR3 reads TGTGCCAGCAGCTCGACTAGCGCTAACACCGGGGAGCTGTTTTTT.